The rows below give T cell receptor beta chains drawn from one sample of a study of T cell clonotyping in hematopoietic cell transplantation. Produced via immunoSEQ multiplex PCR; TCRdb's table is partial and in-frame only. The table has fewer than 3,500 clones, under 90% seen once. Sequences were derived from PBMCs, sampled 180 days after allogeneic stem cell transplant. These receptors were taken from a female patient aged 35-55 years who had an allogeneic stem cell transplant from a related donor, so T cells may come from the graft donor. Some clones in this sample may be carry-over from other donors' samples. CDR3s include the opening cysteine and the closing phenylalanine or tryptophan. The D gene is left open where the match is weak. A clone size is listed for some rows: how often the clone was seen (once, few, many), or a class if it is expanded.

v_call	j_call	clone_size	d_call	cdr3_nt	cdr3_aa
TRBV9	TRBJ2-7	.	TRBD2	TGTGCCAGCAGCCAGCCGGGACTAGCGGTACAGTACTTC	CASSQPGLAVQYF
TRBV19	TRBJ1-5	few	.	TGTGCCAGTGGTGGAGGGGAGGGTCTGCCCCAGCATTTT	CASGGGEGLPQHF
TRBV6-5	TRBJ2-7	.	.	TGTGCCAGCAGTTATCACCTAAAGCCCTACGAGCAGTACTTC	CASSYHLKPYEQYF
TRBV7-6	TRBJ1-1	.	TRBD1	TGTGCCAGCAGCTTAGGTCTCACAGGGGGAGACACTGAAGCTTTCTTT	CASSLGLTGGDTEAFF
TRBV6-1	TRBJ2-7	.	.	TGTGCCAGCAGGGGGGACACCTACGAGCAGTACTTC	CASRGDTYEQYF
TRBV4-2	TRBJ1-1	.	.	TGTGCCAGCAGCCAAGATCGGACGGGGATGAACACTGAAGCTTTCTTT	CASSQDRTGMNTEAFF
TRBV2	TRBJ1-4	.	TRBD1	TGTGCCAGCAGTGGACAGGGGGATGAAAAACTGTTTTTT	CASSGQGDEKLFF
TRBV5-4	TRBJ1-4	.	TRBD1	TGTGCCAGCAGCACAGGACAGGGGGCATGGGAAAAACTGTTTTTT	CASSTGQGAWEKLFF
TRBV6-5	TRBJ2-7	.	TRBD2	TGTGCCAGCAGACACACTCTAGCGGGAGGCTACGAGCAGTACTTC	CASRHTLAGGYEQYF
TRBV9	TRBJ2-2	.	.	TGTGCCAGCAGCGTCTCCAGGGGGGAGCTGTTTTTT	CASSVSRGELFF
TRBV19	TRBJ2-5	.	.	TGTGCCAGTGGTGTTGGCGGGAGCCAGGGGTCCCAGTACTTC	CASGVGGSQGSQYF
TRBV5-4	TRBJ2-3	.	.	TGTGCCAGCAGTCTCGGGGGCTTCGTCACAGATACGCAGTATTTT	CASSLGGFVTDTQYF
TRBV20-1	TRBJ2-4	.	.	TGCAGTGCTAGAATGTCAAACATTCAGTACTTC	CSARMSNIQYF
TRBV6-6	TRBJ1-1	.	TRBD1	TGTGCCAGCGGTGCCGGGACAGGGAACACTGAAGCTTTCTTT	CASGAGTGNTEAFF
TRBV7-6	TRBJ1-3	.	.	TGTGCCAGCAGCTTCGGCCCTGGCTCTGGAAACACCATATATTTT	CASSFGPGSGNTIYF
TRBV7-8	TRBJ1-5	.	TRBD1	TGTGCCAGCAGCTGGAACAGGGGGAATCAGCCCCAGCATTTT	CASSWNRGNQPQHF
TRBV27	TRBJ1-5	.	TRBD1	TGTGCCAGCAGTCCAGGGACAGTGCGCAATCAGCCCCAGCATTTT	CASSPGTVRNQPQHF
TRBV15	TRBJ2-3	.	TRBD2	TGTGCCACCAGCGATATCTGGCGGGAGGTCAGAATGGGCACAGATACGCAGTATTTT	CATSDIWREVRMGTDTQYF
TRBV14	TRBJ2-1	once	TRBD2	TGTGCCAGCAGCCAAGACGGGGCTAGCGGGGGGCTCGAGCAGTTCTTC	CASSQDGASGGLEQFF
TRBV7-6	TRBJ1-5	once	.	TGTGCCAGCAGCTTATCGGACAATCAGCCCCAGCATTTT	CASSLSDNQPQHF
TRBV30	TRBJ2-7	.	TRBD2	TGTGCCTGGAGTGCCGCGCGGGCGGGAGCTATCTACGAGCAGTACTTC	CAWSAARAGAIYEQYF
TRBV4-1	TRBJ1-6	.	.	TGCGCCAGCAGCCACCCGGGACTCCTACACTTT	CASSHPGLLHF
TRBV6-6	TRBJ2-3	.	.	TGTGCCAGCAGTTGGGGCAGGGCGACAGATACGCAGTATTTT	CASSWGRATDTQYF
TRBV29-1	TRBJ1-5	.	TRBD1	TGCAGCGTTAGTCCCGGGACAGGGGAGGGTCAGCCCCAGCATTTT	CSVSPGTGEGQPQHF
TRBV19	TRBJ1-1	few	TRBD1	TGTGCCAGTAGTATAGACCTCTCGACAGGGCGGAACACTGAAGCTTTCTTT	CASSIDLSTGRNTEAFF
TRBV29-1	TRBJ2-7	once	TRBD1	TGCAGCGTTGTAACGGGACAGACATTTTTTACTCACTACGAGCAGTACTTC	CSVVTGQTFFTHYEQYF
TRBV19	TRBJ1-2	.	TRBD1	TGTGCCAGTAGTTTCAATGTCCGGGACAGGGGAGGCTACACCTTC	CASSFNVRDRGGYTF
TRBV19	TRBJ1-3	.	.	TGTGCCAGTAGTGTACAGGGAGGCTTGGAAAACACCATATATTTT	CASSVQGGLENTIYF
TRBV6-6	TRBJ1-1	.	.	TGTGCCAGCAGGCTGAGGAACACTGAAGCTTTCTTT	CASRLRNTEAFF
TRBV2	TRBJ2-5	.	TRBD2	TGTGCCAGCAGTGAGAGTCGTAGCGGGAGAGGAGAGACCCAGTACTTC	CASSESRSGRGETQYF
TRBV6-5	TRBJ2-7	.	TRBD1	TGTGCCAGCTCTCAGTATCCAGGGGGTGCCTACGAGCAGTACTTC	CASSQYPGGAYEQYF
TRBV9	TRBJ1-2	.	.	TGTGCCAGCAGCGTAAGTCCAGATCGAAACTATGGCTACACCTTC	CASSVSPDRNYGYTF
TRBV2	TRBJ1-5	.	.	TGTGCCAGCAGGGCCTCCGGTACAGCTCAGCCCCAGCATTTT	CASRASGTAQPQHF
TRBV11-3	TRBJ2-2	.	TRBD2	TGTGCCAGCAGTTCGGGCATTATAGCGGGAGGGGCCACCGGGGAGCTGTTTTTT	CASSSGIIAGGATGELFF
TRBV13	TRBJ2-1	.	TRBD1	TGTGCCAGCAGCCGGACAGGGGGCTATGAGCAGTTCTTC	CASSRTGGYEQFF
TRBV18	TRBJ2-2	.	.	TGTGCCAGCTCACCAATGGTGAGGCGCTCCTTACAGGACACCGGGGAGCTGTTTTTT	CASSPMVRRSLQDTGELFF
TRBV2	TRBJ1-5	.	.	TGTGCCAGCAGTGATTGGGTGAATCAGCCCCAGCATTTT	CASSDWVNQPQHF
TRBV5-6	TRBJ2-7	.	.	TGTGCCAGCAGCTCGACAGATAGTCTCTACGAGCAGTACTTC	CASSSTDSLYEQYF
TRBV25-1	TRBJ1-2	.	TRBD1	TGTGCCAGCAACAGGGGAACAAATGGCTACACCTTC	CASNRGTNGYTF
TRBV6-5	TRBJ1-4	.	.	TGTGCCAGCAGTTACTTGATGGGTGAAAAACTGTTTTTT	CASSYLMGEKLFF
TRBV29-1	TRBJ2-1	.	TRBD1	TGCAGCGTTGAAGGGGTCGGGACAGGGGCCAATGAGCAGTTCTTC	CSVEGVGTGANEQFF